These 28 T cell receptor beta chains originate from one sample sequenced in a study of T cell repertoires in cytomegalovirus infection. TCRdb fed the reads into MiXCR, producing one record per CDR3 protein. The sample contains fewer than 85,000 distinct CDR3 sequences, 4% of which appear only once. Material: PBMCs. These receptors were collected from a human donor in good health (CMV status not recorded). Some clones in this sample may be carry-over from other donors' samples.

This clonotype showed up just a few times. The genes are TRBV28 and TRBJ2-5; 10 nucleotides line up with TRBD2. The CDR3 covers 17 residues. Germline V CDR1 and CDR2: MDHEN, SYDVKM. V shed 3 bases, J shed 9 bases, and the junction held 16 bases outside the gene matches. CDR3 DNA: TGTGCCAGCAGTTTCGGGCTAGCGGGAGAGCCTCGCGGGGCCCAGTACTTC. It translates to CASSFGLAGEPRGAQYF.

This clonotype was seen at least ten times. This sequence joins TRBV7-2 and TRBJ2-1; 10 positions agree with TRBD2. This CDR3 has 15 amino acids. The V gene end was trimmed by 3 bases and the J gene end by 9 bases; junction bases not matched to a gene: 8. Germline CDR1 is SGHTA and CDR2 is FQGNSA. The CDR3 loop is CASSFSLAGAGEQFF. The CDR3 region has the DNA TGTGCCAGCAGCTTCAGTCTAGCGGGAGCCGGTGAGCAGTTCTTC.

This clonotype was picked up many times. The chain employs TRBV7-2 and TRBJ2-7, with 12 bases fitting TRBD1. The CDR3 has 15 amino acids. Germline V gives CDR1 SGHTA, CDR2 FQGNSA. The V segment lost 0 bases and the J segment 6 bases; nucleotides outside the gene matches: 3. The CDR3 DNA sequence: TGTGCCAGCAGCTTAGCGAGGGGACAGGGGGCCGAGCAGTACTTC. Encoded protein: CASSLARGQGAEQYF.

This clonotype was found many times. This chain uses TRBV28 with TRBJ2-7; D is perhaps TRBD1 (9 bases). The CDR3 has 14 amino acids. The germline V gene has CDR1 MDHEN and CDR2 SYDVKM. The V end lost 6 bases, the J end lost 5 bases, and 17 bases lay between the germline ends. The DNA of the CDR3 is TGTGCCAGCAGCCGGGGGGGGACAGGGAACGAGCAGTACTTC. Translated, it gives CASSRGGTGNEQYF.

This clonotype occurred many times. V is TRBV2 and J is TRBJ2-4; perhaps TRBD1 as D (5 bases). The V end was cut by 6 bases, the J end by 6 bases, with 9 bases between. The germline gives CDR1 SNHLY, CDR2 FYNNEI. The CDR3 loop spans 12 amino acids. The CDR3 sequence: CASRTDSNIQYF. CDR3 DNA: TGTGCCAGCAGGACAGATTCAAACATTCAGTACTTC.

This clonotype was detected many times. V is TRBV7-2 and J is TRBJ2-1, with a possible D match to TRBD2 (5 bases). Germline assignment: CDR1 SGHTA and CDR2 FQGNSA. V lost 5 bases, J lost 9 bases, and 14 bases lay in between. The CDR3 covers 13 residues. CDR3 coding DNA: TGTGCCAGCAGCCAAGGACTCGCCTCTGAGCAGTTCTTC. Translation: CASSQGLASEQFF.

Notes on this clonotype: A read error may explain this, as a much larger clone is one base away. The rearrangement uses TRBV7-2 and TRBJ1-6; weak D call: TRBD1 (6 bases). Trimming shortened V by 2 bases and J by 10 bases, and 18 bases separated the two germline ends. This CDR3 has 16 residues. Germline V lookup: CDR1 SGHTA, CDR2 FQGNSA. CDR3 in amino acids: CASSLFETGSRSPLHF. CDR3 bases: TGTGCCAGCAGCTTATTCGAGACAGGATCTAGGTCACCCCTCCACTTT.

This clonotype was seen many times. V gene TRBV28 combines with J gene TRBJ1-1, with TRBD1 identical over 9 bases. V lost 4 bases, J lost 10 bases, and 10 bases stayed unmatched. Germline V gene data show CDR1 as MDHEN and CDR2 as SYDVKM. The CDR3 contains 14 residues. CDR3 nucleotides: TGTGCCAGCAGTTCCTGGACAGGGGACGGGGGAGCTTTCTTT. The encoded protein is CASSSWTGDGGAFF. The full variable domain, with the rest looked up from reference TRBV28 and TRBJ1-1, is DVKVTQSSRYLVKRTGEKVFLECVQDMDHENMFWYRQDPGLGLRLIYFSYDVKMKEKGDIPEGYSVSREKKERFSLILESASTNQTSMYLCASSSWTGDGGAFFGQGTRLTVV.

This clonotype came up many times. The V call is TRBV7-8, the J call TRBJ2-3; no clear D gene. The CDR3 sequence is 14 residues long. Germline V CDR1 and CDR2: SGHVS, FQNEAQ. The ends were cut back, 0 bases at V and 4 bases at J, with 8 bases in the middle. CDR3 sequence reads: CASSLASNSDTQYF. CDR3 DNA sequence: TGTGCCAGCAGCTTAGCTTCGAATTCAGATACGCAGTATTTT. Full variable domain (remainder filled in from reference TRBV7-8 and TRBJ2-3): GAGVSQSPRYKVAKRGQDVALRCDPISGHVSLFWYQQALGQGPEFLTYFQNEAQLDKSGLPSDRFFAERPEGSVSTLKIQRTQQEDSAVYLCASSLASNSDTQYFGPGTRLTVL.

This clonotype was picked up many times. The chain combines TRBV7-2 with TRBJ2-7; D possibly corresponds to TRBD2 (5 bases). Germline CDR1 and CDR2: SGHTA and FQGNSA. There are 14 residues in the CDR3. Trimming pared 5 bases from V and 0 bases from J, leaving 11 bases between. In nucleotides, the CDR3 is TGTGCCAGCAGCAGTATAGCGAACTCCTACGAGCAGTACTTC. This encodes CASSSIANSYEQYF.

This clonotype was counted a few times. The chain employs TRBV19 and TRBJ1-5; TRBD1 agrees at 7 bases. CDR3 size: 16 residues. Trimming removed 7 bases from V and 4 bases from J; junction bases left unmatched: 13. Germline V gives CDR1 LNHDA, CDR2 SQIVND (reference sequence). CDR3 amino acids: CASMGLGGAKNQPQHF. Written as DNA, the CDR3 is TGTGCCAGTATGGGGCTAGGGGGCGCGAAAAATCAGCCCCAGCATTTT. The full variable domain, its missing parts supplied by reference TRBV19 and TRBJ1-5, is DGGITQSPKYLFRKEGQNVTLSCEQNLNHDAMYWYRQDPGQGLRLIYYSQIVNDFQKGDIAEGYSVSREKKESFPLTVTSAQKNPTAFYLCASMGLGGAKNQPQHFGDGTRLSIL.

There are a few counts of this clonotype. A much larger clone differs from this one at a single base, so this may be a read error. The chain links TRBV7-6 to TRBJ2-5, with D hard to call. Trimming took off 1 base at V and 2 bases at J, with 2 bases between the two ends. Germline V gene sequence: CDR1 SGHVS, CDR2 FNYEAQ. The CDR3 loop spans 12 amino acids. In DNA form, the CDR3 reads TGTGCCAGCAGCTTAGAGCAAGAGACCCAGTACTTC. This gives the protein CASSLEQETQYF.

This clonotype was counted many times. V is TRBV7-2 and J is TRBJ1-2; 8 nucleotides align to TRBD1. J gave up 7 bases and V 1 base, and 2 bases lay outside the gene matches. Germline loops: CDR1 SGHTA, CDR2 FQGNSA. This CDR3 contains 13 residues. DNA of the CDR3: TGTGCCAGCAGCTTAGGGGACAGGATTGGCTACACCTTC. This sequence encodes CASSLGDRIGYTF.

This clonotype was observed at least ten times. The rearrangement uses TRBV29-1 and TRBJ2-2, with D tentatively TRBD1 or TRBD2 (6 bases each). The length of the CDR3 is 13 residues. Germline V gene data show CDR1 as SQVTM and CDR2 as ANQGSEA. Trimming removed 4 bases from V and 5 bases from J, with 11 bases in between. CDR3 region: CSVAGASTGELFF. CDR3 DNA: TGCAGCGTTGCGGGGGCCTCAACCGGGGAGCTGTTTTTT.

This clonotype has ten or more counts. The chain joins TRBV12-3 or TRBV12-4 to TRBJ1-3, with 9 bases matching TRBD1. The CDR3 spans 14 residues. V lost 5 bases, J lost 4 bases, and 3 bases stayed unmatched. This CDR3 reads CASSRDRAGNTIYF. CDR3 sequence (DNA): TGTGCCAGCAGTCGGGACAGGGCCGGAAACACCATATATTTT.

Many counts were recorded for this clonotype. This sequence joins TRBV6-5 and TRBJ1-2; D gene unclear. V was trimmed by 2 bases and J by 1 base, leaving 8 bases between them. Germline V lookup: CDR1 MNHEY, CDR2 SVGAGI. This CDR3 spans 14 amino acids. CDR3 loop: CASSYTQNNYGYTF. The CDR3 DNA is TGTGCCAGCAGTTACACACAGAATAACTATGGCTACACCTTC.

The table lists this clonotype with many counts. The CDR3 DNA reads TGTGCCATCAGTTTAGGACAGAGCTACAATGAGCAGTTCTTC. It is translated as CAISLGQSYNEQFF. J is TRBJ2-1 and V is TRBV10-3; perhaps TRBD1 as D (6 bases). Germline V lookup: CDR1 ENHRY, CDR2 SYGVKD. The CDR3 length is 14 residues. Between the trimmed V and J ends, which lost 5 bases and 3 bases, there was a span of 11 bases.

In its sample, this clonotype was seen many times. This rearrangement joins TRBV5-1 to TRBJ2-1; TRBD1 agrees at 7 bases. V lost 0 bases to trimming and J lost 5 bases; unmatched junction nucleotides: 5. The CDR3 has 15 amino acids. Germline assignment: CDR1 SGHRS and CDR2 YFSETQ. CDR3 sequence (DNA): TGCGCCAGCAGCTTGGTAGGACAGGCCAACAATGAGCAGTTCTTC. It translates to CASSLVGQANNEQFF.

This clonotype appeared many times. V and J are TRBV28 and TRBJ1-4, with TRBD1 matching 9 bases. After removal of 1 base from V and 8 bases from J, the junction contained 8 bases not matched to a gene. The CDR3 sequence is 16 residues long. Germline V CDR1 and CDR2: MDHEN, SYDVKM. The CDR3 nucleotides read TGTGCCAGCAGTTTATCCGGCGGGACAGGGAACGAAAAACTGTTTTTT. Protein sequence: CASSLSGGTGNEKLFF.

This clonotype was seen ten or more times. The chain is built from TRBV7-2 and TRBJ2-7; TRBD2 aligns across 12 bases. Germline CDR1 and CDR2: SGHTA and FQGNSA. With V trimmed by 0 bases and J by 0 bases, 12 bases remained unmatched. CDR3 length equals 20 residues. The CDR3 sequence is CASSLARASGRALISYEQYF. CDR3 in DNA: TGTGCCAGCAGCTTAGCGCGGGCTAGCGGGAGGGCCTTGATCTCCTACGAGCAGTACTTC.

This chain links TRBV7-2 with TRBJ2-3; no clear D. Per the germline V gene, CDR1 is SGHTA and CDR2 is FQGNSA. With 4 bases removed from V and 5 bases from J, the gap between germline ends came to 10 bases. This CDR3 has 13 residues. In DNA, the CDR3 is TGTGCCAGCAGCTACCAAACACGAGATACGCAGTATTTT. Encoded protein: CASSYQTRDTQYF.

As regards this clonotype: A read error may be the cause here, since a much bigger clone is one base away. The V and J genes are TRBV7-6 and TRBJ1-1, with D hard to call. This CDR3 contains 14 residues. CDR1 is SGHVS and CDR2 is FNYEAQ in the germline V gene. The V end was cut by 1 base, the J end by 3 bases, with 9 bases between. The CDR3 nucleotides read TGTGCCAGCAGCTTAGTTACAAGGGACACTGAAGCTTTCTTT. It specifies CASSLVTRDTEAFF.

At least ten counts were recorded for this clonotype. V usage is TRBV20-1 and J usage is TRBJ2-1; TRBD2 aligns across 12 bases. The germline gives CDR1 DFQATT, CDR2 SNEGSKA (reference sequence). The ends lost 5 bases at V and 7 bases at J; junction bases unmatched: 18. The CDR3 sequence is 18 residues long. The CDR3 sequence is CSALGLAGGVIFDNEQFF. CDR3 nucleotides: TGCAGTGCTCTGGGGCTAGCGGGGGGGGTGATTTTTGATAATGAGCAGTTCTTC.

This clonotype was counted ten times or more. The chain recombines TRBV7-2 with TRBJ2-6; no definite D call. Germline CDR1 and CDR2: SGHTA and FQGNSA. This CDR3 is 13 amino acids long. Trimming took 5 bases from V and 1 from J, leaving 3 bases between them. CDR3 nucleotide sequence: TGTGCCAGCAGCCAATCTGGGGCCAACGTCCTGACTTTC. Its protein is CASSQSGANVLTF.

This chain connects TRBV7-2 to TRBJ1-2, with 7 bases lining up with TRBD1. The ends lost 2 bases at V and 5 bases at J; junction bases unmatched: 11. The CDR3 has 16 amino acids. Germline values: CDR1 SGHTA, CDR2 FQGNSA. DNA for the CDR3: TGTGCCAGCAGCTTATCCGGACCTGACAGGGAATATGGCTACACCTTC. This sequence encodes CASSLSGPDREYGYTF.

This clonotype was detected ten times or more. The chain is built from TRBV19 and TRBJ1-5; a weak D match, TRBD1 (6 bases). Trimming cost V 4 bases and J 6 bases, with 16 bases left between them. The CDR3 is 15 residues long. Germline CDR1 and CDR2: LNHDA and SQIVND (reference sequence). CDR3 sequence (DNA): TGTGCCAGTAGTACCCCGGGGGCTACAAGTCAGCCCCAGCATTTT. Residues: CASSTPGATSQPQHF.

The table lists this clonotype with many counts. V and J are TRBV7-2 and TRBJ1-4; D remains ambiguous. Per the germline V gene, CDR1 is SGHTA and CDR2 is FQGNSA. The CDR3 length is 12 residues. Trimming took off 4 bases at V and 8 bases at J, with 8 bases between the two ends. The CDR3 protein is CASSSTKEKLFF. The CDR3 DNA follows: TGTGCCAGCAGCTCTACAAAGGAAAAACTGTTTTTT.

This clonotype has ten or more counts. The rearrangement joins TRBV7-2 to TRBJ2-3; D possibly corresponds to TRBD2 (6 bases). The V and J ends lost 4 bases and 4 bases respectively, with 21 bases between them. Germline V CDR1 and CDR2: SGHTA, FQGNSA. This CDR3 is built from 17 residues. The CDR3 nucleotides are TGTGCCAGCAGCTATCGTGGAGCGGGTGGGCCCCCAGATACGCAGTATTTT. It is translated as CASSYRGAGGPPDTQYF.